This T cell receptor (beta chain) was sequenced in a study of blood T cells in healthy people across ages. Study results and caveats: In the absence of known donor CMV status, changes in expanded clonotypes were possibly confounded.

Points on this clonotype: The target antigen is unknown.

A J-beta primer mix and a sample-barcoded 5' primer were used in a second PCR of roughly 6 to 11 cycles. From the 5' RACE reads, TCRdb called clonotypes with MiXCR, one entry per CDR3 protein. This sample has around 710,000 distinct CDR3 sequences, with 43% found just once. Collection of 9 to 10 milliliters of peripheral blood was performed for each donor. PBMCs, at least 6.5 million per sample, were isolated. Samples each yielded at least 5.5 micrograms of total RNA. This CDR3 is 16 amino acids long. V shed 7 bases, J shed 1 base, and the junction held 8 bases outside the gene matches. The germline CDR1 and CDR2 sequences are SNHLY and FYNNEI.

This TCR derives from a woman aged 55-70 years in good health. V gene TRBV2 combines with J gene TRBJ2-5; 11 nucleotides line up with TRBD2. The sequenced sample was blood. In nucleotides, the CDR3 is TGTGCCAGCACCGGCCGACTAGCGGGAACCCAAGAGACCCAGTACTTC. Translated, it gives CASTGRLAGTQETQYF.